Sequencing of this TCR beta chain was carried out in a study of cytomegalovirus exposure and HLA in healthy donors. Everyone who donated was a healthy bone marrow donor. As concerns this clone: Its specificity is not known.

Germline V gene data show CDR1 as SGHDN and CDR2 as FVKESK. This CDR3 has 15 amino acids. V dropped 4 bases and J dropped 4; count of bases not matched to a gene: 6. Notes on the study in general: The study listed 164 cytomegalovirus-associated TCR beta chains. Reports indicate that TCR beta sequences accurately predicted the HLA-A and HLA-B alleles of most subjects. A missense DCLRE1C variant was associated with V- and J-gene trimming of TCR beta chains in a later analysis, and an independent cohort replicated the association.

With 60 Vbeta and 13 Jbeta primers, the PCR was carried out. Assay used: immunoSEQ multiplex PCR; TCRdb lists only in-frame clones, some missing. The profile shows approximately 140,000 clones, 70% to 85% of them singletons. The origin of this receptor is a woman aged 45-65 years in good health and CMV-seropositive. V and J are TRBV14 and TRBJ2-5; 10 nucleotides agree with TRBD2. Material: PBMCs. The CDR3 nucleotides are TGTGCCAGCAGCCGGAGGCTAGCGGGGGCAGAGACCCAGTACTTC. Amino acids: CASSRRLAGAETQYF. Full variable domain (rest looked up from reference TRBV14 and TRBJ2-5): EAGVTQFPSHSVIEKGQTVTLRCDPISGHDNLYWYRRVMGKEIKFLLHFVKESKQDESGMPNNRFLAERTGGTYSTLKVQPAELEDSGVYFCASSRRLAGAETQYFGPGTRLLVL.